This T cell receptor beta chain was found in a study of blood T cell repertoires in COVID-19. At the level of the study: Samples taken during acute and convalescent COVID-19 were collected in the United States, Italy and Spain.

Authors' methods: Nucleated cell counts were estimated from reference gene primer amplification. Data came from immunoSEQ multiplex PCR; TCRdb stores just in-frame clones and leaves some out. V and J calls and clone size follow that table, whereas D and trimming were derived from the DNA. The data hold hundreds of thousands of clones, with around nine tenths observed a single time. This clonotype originated in a woman between 18 and 29 years old who had recovered from COVID-19. Sequencing used peripheral blood.

CDR3 in DNA: TGTGCCAGCAGCTTAGCGGGGGACAGAACCTATGGCTACACCTTC. It translates to CASSLAGDRTYGYTF. This chain uses TRBV7-2 with TRBJ1-2; TRBD1 matches 7 bases. V trimming: 0 bases; J trimming: 4 bases; junction bases outside the gene matches: 5. The CDR3 contains 15 residues. The germline V gene encodes CDR1 SGHTA and CDR2 FQGNSA.